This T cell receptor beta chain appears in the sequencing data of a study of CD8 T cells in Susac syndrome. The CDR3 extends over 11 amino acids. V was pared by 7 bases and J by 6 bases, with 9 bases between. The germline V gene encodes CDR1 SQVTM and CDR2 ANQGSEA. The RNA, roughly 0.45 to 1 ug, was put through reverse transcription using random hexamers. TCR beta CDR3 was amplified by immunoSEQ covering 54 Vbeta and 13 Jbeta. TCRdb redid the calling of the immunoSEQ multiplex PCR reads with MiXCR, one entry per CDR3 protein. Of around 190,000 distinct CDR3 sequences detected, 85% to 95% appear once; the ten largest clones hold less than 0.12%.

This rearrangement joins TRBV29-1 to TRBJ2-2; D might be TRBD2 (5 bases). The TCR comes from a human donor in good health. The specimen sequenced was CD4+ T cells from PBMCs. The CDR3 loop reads CSAGLAGELFF. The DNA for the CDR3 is TGCAGCGCTGGACTCGCCGGGGAGCTGTTTTTT.